The clone carrying this T cell receptor (beta chain) was seen a few times. Its antigen is still unknown. The data were taken from a study of beta chain features in type 1 diabetes. Study findings and constraints: The study found moderately but significantly shorter TCRB CDR3s in all four CD4+ subsets of Type 1 diabetes patients. Type 1 diabetes patients had fewer VDJ junction insertions and more deletions.

The CDR3 is made up of 15 amino acids. The trim removed 3 bases at V and 4 bases at J, leaving 4 bases unmatched. CDR1 is SGHDT and CDR2 is YYEEEE in the germline V gene. All of the isolated RNA was reverse transcribed, so expressed TCRB transcripts were sequenced. TCRdb's table, derived via immunoSEQ multiplex PCR, lists solely in-frame clones and lacks some. Among 600,000 to 700,000 clones listed, roughly 12% were seen once. It was one heparinised blood draw, averaging about 116 mL, that each donor gave. Naive, central memory, regulatory and stem cell-like memory cells within the CD4+ compartment were sorted using CD45RO/CCR7/CD25/CD127/CD95/CD27. Post-sort purity exceeded 95% for all sorted populations.

The receptor's source is a young man with type 1 diabetes. Input material: naive CD4+ T cells from blood. J is TRBJ2-2 and V is TRBV5-6; 9 nucleotides align to TRBD1. CDR3 sequence reads: CASSSGTGITGELFF. DNA of the CDR3: TGTGCCAGCAGCTCCGGGACAGGGATCACCGGGGAGCTGTTTTTT.